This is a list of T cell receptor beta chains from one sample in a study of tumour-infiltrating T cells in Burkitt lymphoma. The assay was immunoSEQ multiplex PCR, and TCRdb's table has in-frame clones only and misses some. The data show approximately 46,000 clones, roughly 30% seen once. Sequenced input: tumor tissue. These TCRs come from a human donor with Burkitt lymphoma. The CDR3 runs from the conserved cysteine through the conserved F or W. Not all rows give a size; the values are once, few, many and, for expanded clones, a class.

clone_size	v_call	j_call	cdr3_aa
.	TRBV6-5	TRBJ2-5	CASSYSADSSQETQYF
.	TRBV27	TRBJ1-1	CASNKWGDGNTEAFF
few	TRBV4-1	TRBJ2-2	CASSPQTGELFF
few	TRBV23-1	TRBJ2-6	CASSQPGQGHSGANVLTF
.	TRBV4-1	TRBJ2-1	CASSRQGAGDEQFF
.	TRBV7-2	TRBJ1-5	CASSNRQGNQPQHF
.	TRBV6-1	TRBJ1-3	CASSVQGGTGNTIYF
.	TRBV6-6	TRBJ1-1	CASSFSRLANTEAFF
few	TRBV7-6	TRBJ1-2	CASSGLDSNYGYTF
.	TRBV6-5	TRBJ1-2	CASRERGTYGYTF
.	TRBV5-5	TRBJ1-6	CASSLEAGGRSPLHF
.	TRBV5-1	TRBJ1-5	CASSLDSNQPQHF
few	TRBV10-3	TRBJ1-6	CAISTGGSGYNSPLHF
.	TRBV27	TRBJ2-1	CASSFLRGQAPNEQFF
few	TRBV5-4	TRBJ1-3	CASSHGGGTGNTIYF
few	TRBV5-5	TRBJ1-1	CASSLVGTEAFF
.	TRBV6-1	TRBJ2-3	CASSEAVGQGTDTQYF